Following are 30 T cell receptor beta chains from one sample sequenced in a study of shared clonotypes between healthy human individuals. TCRdb keeps only in-frame clones here, not all; method: immunoSEQ multiplex PCR. The repertoire holds around 530,000 clones, with around 78% as singletons. Sequencing input: PBMCs. The receptors derive from a woman between 40 and 55 years old in good health. Some clones in this sample may be carry-over from other donors' samples.

The chain joins TRBV9 to TRBJ2-7, with 11 bases that match TRBD2. V shed 0 bases and J 0 bases; nucleotides not matched to a gene: 8. The germline V gene has CDR1 SGDLS and CDR2 YYNGEE. The CDR3 extends over 18 amino acids. The CDR3 reads CASSVVASGRRLSYEQYF. The CDR3 bases are TGTGCCAGCAGCGTAGTGGCTAGCGGGAGGCGCCTCTCCTACGAGCAGTACTTC.

The chain uses TRBV7-3 and TRBJ2-3; the match to TRBD1 covers 7 bases. CDR1 and CDR2 from the germline V gene are SGHTA and FQGTGA. The CDR3 totals 15 residues. The V segment lost 2 bases and the J segment 0 bases; nucleotides outside the gene matches: 2. The CDR3: CASSLDRVSTDTQYF. The CDR3 coding sequence is TGTGCCAGCAGCTTAGACAGGGTTAGCACAGATACGCAGTATTTT.

V usage is TRBV4-3 and J usage is TRBJ2-3; D is perhaps TRBD1 or TRBD2 (5 bases each). V lost 3 bases and J lost 6, with 16 bases in between. The CDR3 has 15 residues. Germline CDR1 and CDR2: LGHNA and YSLEER. CDR3: CASSHSRDQRDTQYF. CDR3 DNA: TGCGCCAGCAGCCACAGCCGGGACCAACGGGATACGCAGTATTTT.

This chain uses TRBV5-1 with TRBJ1-1; D gene unclear. The CDR3 has 13 amino acids. V dropped 5 bases and J dropped 3 bases, with 11 bases sitting between them. Germline-derived CDR1 and CDR2 are SGHRS and YFSETQ. CDR3 coding DNA: TGCGCCAGCAGGACAATGACGGACACTGAAGCTTTCTTT. The encoded protein is CASRTMTDTEAFF. Drawing the rest from reference TRBV5-1 and TRBJ1-1, the complete variable domain is KAGVTQTPRYLIKTRGQQVTLSCSPISGHRSVSWYQQTPGQGLQFLFEYFSETQRNKGNFPGRFSGRQFSNSRSEMNVSTLELGDSALYLCASRTMTDTEAFFGQGTRLTVV.

This chain links TRBV27 with TRBJ2-6; D is uncertain. CDR1 MNHEY and CDR2 SMNVEV come from the germline V gene (reference sequence). CDR3 length: 14 residues. V dropped 6 bases and J dropped 3 bases, with 9 bases sitting between them. The CDR3, as DNA: TGTGCCAGCAGGGGTTTTAGTGGGGCCAACGTCCTGACTTTC. Amino acid sequence: CASRGFSGANVLTF. Combining the CDR3 with reference TRBV27 and TRBJ2-6 gives the whole variable domain EAQVTQNPRYLITVTGKKLTVTCSQNMNHEYMSWYRQDPGLGLRQIYYSMNVEVTDKGDVPEGYKVSRKEKRNFPLILESPSPNQTSLYFCASRGFSGANVLTFGAGSRLTVL.

The chain employs TRBV7-9 and TRBJ2-5; D ambiguous. CDR3 length: 15 amino acids. V lost 1 base and J lost 1, with 10 bases in between. Germline lookup yields CDR1 SEHNR and CDR2 FQNEAQ (reference sequence). The CDR3 spells CASSLVGTFQETQYF. The CDR3, as DNA: TGTGCCAGCAGCTTAGTCGGCACCTTCCAAGAGACCCAGTACTTC.

The chain carries TRBV28 and TRBJ1-3, with D perhaps matching TRBD1 (6 bases). Trimming pared 4 bases from V and 4 bases from J, leaving 14 bases between. Germline loops: CDR1 MDHEN, CDR2 SYDVKM. This CDR3 is 15 amino acids long. CDR3: CASSSLGQSGNTIYF. The CDR3 nucleotides read TGTGCCAGCAGTTCCCTGGGACAATCGGGAAACACCATATATTTT. Looking up the rest from reference TRBV28 and TRBJ1-3 gives the full variable domain: DVKVTQSSRYLVKRTGEKVFLECVQDMDHENMFWYRQDPGLGLRLIYFSYDVKMKEKGDIPEGYSVSREKKERFSLILESASTNQTSMYLCASSSLGQSGNTIYFGEGSWLTVV.

This clone was detected ten times or more. The chain carries TRBV21-1 and TRBJ2-3; TRBD2 was called by the table and not checked on the DNA. TRBV21-1 is a documented pseudogene. The CDR3 totals 15 residues. CDR3 loop: CASIRTSGGTDTQYF. The DNA for the CDR3 is TGTGCCAGCATCCGGACTAGCGGTGGTACAGATACGCAGTATTTT.

Turning to this clone: Other DNA variants within this sample encode the same CDR3. The CDR3 spells CSVGQGLSYEQYF. The DNA for the CDR3 is TGCAGCGTTGGACAGGGCCTATCCTACGAGCAGTACTTC. The gene calls are TRBV29-1 and TRBJ2-7, with 7 bases that match TRBD1. Germline lookup yields CDR1 SQVTM and CDR2 ANQGSEA. This CDR3 region has 13 residues. The V and J ends lost 4 bases and 1 base, in that order; junction bases with no gene match: 4.

Remarks on this clone: Other DNA sequences from this sample encode an identical CDR3 as well. The chain recombines TRBV7-3 with TRBJ2-1, with D possibly TRBD1 on 5 matching bases. This CDR3 region has 15 residues. Germline V CDR1 and CDR2: SGHTA, FQGTGA. The ends were cut back, 3 bases at V and 0 bases at J, with 9 bases in the middle. The DNA for the CDR3 is TGTGCCAGCAGCTTCGACAGATCCTCCTACAATGAGCAGTTCTTC. Its protein is CASSFDRSSYNEQFF. The full variable domain, in which reference TRBV7-3 and TRBJ2-1 provide the parts outside the CDR3, is GAGVSQTPSNKVTEKGKYVELRCDPISGHTALYWYRQSLGQGPEFLIYFQGTGAADDSGLPNDRFFAVRPEGSVSTLKIQRTERGDSAVYLCASSFDRSSYNEQFFGPGTRLTVL.

V is TRBV6-6 and J is TRBJ1-5; D remains unclear. The CDR3 has 13 amino acids. V dropped 7 bases and J dropped 4 bases, with 11 bases sitting between them. Germline V gene sequence: CDR1 MNHNY, CDR2 SVGAGI (reference sequence). Here the CDR3 reads CASKGGHNQPQHF. The CDR3 nucleotides are TGTGCCAGCAAAGGAGGGCATAATCAGCCCCAGCATTTT.

As for this clone: A far larger clone is only one base removed, so a read error is likely. This CDR3 is also generated by other DNA sequences in the sample. The chain carries TRBV7-9 and TRBJ2-1; D perhaps matches TRBD2 (5 bases). The length of the CDR3 is 15 residues. In germline, CDR1 is SEHNR, CDR2 FQNEAQ (reference sequence). Trimming pared 1 base from V and 2 bases from J, leaving 9 bases between. Written as DNA, the CDR3 is TGTGCCAGCAGCTTAGTTCCGGAGGCCTACAATGAGCAGTTCTTC. This gives the protein CASSLVPEAYNEQFF.

The V and J genes are TRBV5-1 and TRBJ2-1; 12 bases are a match to TRBD2. Germline V lookup: CDR1 SGHRS, CDR2 YFSETQ. V dropped 4 bases and J dropped 7; count of bases not matched to a gene: 9. The length of the CDR3 is 16 residues. The CDR3 DNA follows: TGCGCCAGCAGCCCCCCTCTAGCGGGAGGGGGAAATGAGCAGTTCTTC. Protein: CASSPPLAGGGNEQFF. The variable domain in full, completed from reference TRBV5-1 and TRBJ2-1, reads KAGVTQTPRYLIKTRGQQVTLSCSPISGHRSVSWYQQTPGQGLQFLFEYFSETQRNKGNFPGRFSGRQFSNSRSEMNVSTLELGDSALYLCASSPPLAGGGNEQFFGPGTRLTVL.

The rearrangement uses TRBV7-9 and TRBJ2-2, with D maybe TRBD2 (6 bases). The CDR3 covers 15 residues. V shed 4 bases and J shed 4 bases, with 13 bases lying between them. Germline V gene data show CDR1 as SEHNR and CDR2 as FQNEAQ (reference sequence). The DNA for the CDR3 is TGTGCCAGCAGCTCGACAGCGGGTCGCACCGGGGAGCTGTTTTTT. Protein product: CASSSTAGRTGELFF. Based on the CDR3 plus reference TRBV7-9 and TRBJ2-2, the full variable domain is DTGVSQNPRHKITKRGQNVTFRCDPISEHNRLYWYRQTLGQGPEFLTYFQNEAQLEKSRLLSDRFSAERPKGSFSTLEIQRTEQGDSAMYLCASSSTAGRTGELFFGEGSRLTVL.

The V call is TRBV7-9, the J call TRBJ2-3, with 16 positions matching TRBD2. Germline V gene data show CDR1 as SEHNR and CDR2 as FQNEAQ (reference sequence). The CDR3 length is 19 residues. Unmatched junction bases numbered 11, after V lost 5 bases and J lost 3 bases. The chain's CDR3 is CASSPREGLAGGPTDTQYF. The CDR3 nucleotides are TGTGCCAGCAGCCCTCGGGAGGGACTAGCGGGAGGGCCGACAGATACGCAGTATTTT.

This rearrangement joins TRBV9 to TRBJ2-6; 7 bases agree with TRBD1. Germline V gives CDR1 SGDLS, CDR2 YYNGEE. The CDR3 totals 15 residues. V dropped 4 bases and J dropped 4; count of bases not matched to a gene: 5. The CDR3 here is CASSPTGSGANVLTF. The CDR3 coding sequence is TGTGCCAGCAGCCCGACAGGGAGCGGGGCCAACGTCCTGACTTTC.

V and J are TRBV29-1 and TRBJ2-3; D ambiguous. The germline V gene has CDR1 SQVTM and CDR2 ANQGSEA. This CDR3 is 13 amino acids long. V lost 4 bases, J lost 4 bases, and 12 bases lay in between. The CDR3 sequence: CSVASRMADTQYF. The CDR3 DNA reads TGCAGCGTTGCCTCCCGCATGGCAGATACGCAGTATTTT.

The chain links TRBV2 to TRBJ2-3, with 9 bases lining up with TRBD2. Germline V lookup: CDR1 SNHLY, CDR2 FYNNEI. Trimming cost V 9 bases and J 4 bases; bases outside gene matches: 14. The CDR3 has 16 residues. This chain's CDR3 is CARTPSGLALPDTQYF. The CDR3, as DNA: TGTGCCAGGACCCCCTCGGGACTAGCCCTCCCAGATACGCAGTATTTT.

Of note for this clone: A much larger clone differs from this one at a single base, so this may be a read error. This rearrangement joins TRBV7-9 to TRBJ2-4; TRBD2 matches 10 bases. There are 15 residues in the CDR3. Trimming removed 5 bases from V and 6 bases from J; junction bases left unmatched: 7. Germline values: CDR1 SEHNR, CDR2 FQNEAQ (reference sequence). CDR3 sequence (DNA): TGTGCCAGCAGCCCAAGGGGGACTAGCGCAAACATTCAGTACTTC. Its translation is CASSPRGTSANIQYF.

The chain has TRBV27 and TRBJ1-2; D gene uncertain. CDR1 MNHEY and CDR2 SMNVEV come from the germline V gene (reference sequence). Trimming cost V 4 bases and J 4 bases, with 13 bases left between them. There are 14 residues in the CDR3. The CDR3 sequence: CASSYAARGYGYTF. Written as DNA, the CDR3 is TGTGCCAGCAGTTACGCCGCCCGGGGCTATGGCTACACCTTC.

V is TRBV28 and J is TRBJ2-5; D perhaps matches TRBD2 (5 bases). CDR1 is MDHEN and CDR2 is SYDVKM in the germline V gene. Trimming left V 3 bases short and J 5 bases short, with 10 bases between. The CDR3 contains 13 residues. Here the CDR3 DNA reads TGTGCCAGCAGTTTCGAGGGAGTGGAGACCCAGTACTTC. This encodes CASSFEGVETQYF. Variable domain in full (rest from reference TRBV28 and TRBJ2-5): DVKVTQSSRYLVKRTGEKVFLECVQDMDHENMFWYRQDPGLGLRLIYFSYDVKMKEKGDIPEGYSVSREKKERFSLILESASTNQTSMYLCASSFEGVETQYFGPGTRLLVL.

The chain combines TRBV19 with TRBJ2-1; TRBD2 matches at 7 bases. Germline trimming cut 5 bases from V and 5 bases from J; bases unmatched to any gene: 6. Germline CDR1 and CDR2: LNHDA and SQIVND (reference sequence). The CDR3 sequence is 14 residues long. The CDR3 loop is CASSGWEGNNEQFF. The CDR3 DNA reads as TGTGCCAGTAGTGGGTGGGAGGGCAACAATGAGCAGTTCTTC.

This clone has more than one count but fewer than ten. The chain joins TRBV7-2 to TRBJ1-2, with D perhaps matching TRBD1 (5 bases). The CDR3 sequence is 14 residues long. V lost 5 bases and J 1 base, leaving 11 bases between the germline ends. CDR1 and CDR2 from the germline V gene are SGHTA and FQGNSA. The CDR3 loop is CASSLGPNNYGYTF. Written as DNA, the CDR3 is TGTGCCAGCAGCCTGGGACCGAATAACTATGGCTACACCTTC.

The chain links TRBV19 to TRBJ2-1; D not certain. CDR1 and CDR2 (germline): LNHDA, SQIVND (reference sequence). The CDR3 contains 15 residues. V dropped 3 bases and J dropped 4 bases, with 13 bases sitting between them. CDR3 coding DNA: TGTGCCAGTAGTATTGGCAGTCAAGGATACAATGAGCAGTTCTTC. It translates to CASSIGSQGYNEQFF.

The chain links TRBV5-1 to TRBJ2-7; 7 bases align to TRBD1. Germline trimming cut 4 bases from V and 5 bases from J; bases unmatched to any gene: 6. This CDR3 has 13 residues. The germline V gene encodes CDR1 SGHRS and CDR2 YFSETQ. The CDR3 loop is CASSLLDRDEQYF. Written as DNA, the CDR3 is TGCGCCAGCAGCCTCTTAGACAGGGACGAGCAGTACTTC.

The V gene is TRBV9, the J gene TRBJ2-7; 7 nucleotides align to TRBD1. The V gene end was trimmed by 4 bases and the J gene end by 8 bases; junction bases not matched to a gene: 12. The CDR3 sequence is 14 residues long. From germline, CDR1 is SGDLS and CDR2 YYNGEE. The CDR3 here is CASSLAGTASQQYF. Written as DNA, the CDR3 is TGTGCCAGCAGCCTAGCCGGGACAGCCTCCCAGCAGTACTTC.

This rearrangement joins TRBV28 to TRBJ2-5, with 9 nucleotides matching TRBD1. Germline CDR1 reads MDHEN; CDR2 reads SYDVKM. The CDR3 covers 17 residues. After removal of 3 bases from V and 0 bases from J, the junction contained 8 bases not matched to a gene. CDR3 sequence: CASSLATGQGDQETQYF. The CDR3 nucleotides are TGTGCCAGCAGTTTGGCCACGGGACAGGGCGACCAAGAGACCCAGTACTTC.

The table lists this clone with a few counts. The rearrangement uses TRBV7-8 and TRBJ1-4; D perhaps matches TRBD1 (5 bases). Trimming stripped 5 bases from V and 7 bases from J, with 14 bases between. This CDR3 has 14 amino acids. The germline V gene encodes CDR1 SGHVS and CDR2 FQNEAQ. CDR3 residues: CASSDTGFGEKLFF. In DNA form, the CDR3 reads TGTGCCAGCAGCGATACAGGATTCGGTGAAAAACTGTTTTTT.

CDR3 amino acids: CASSLSIGPYEQYF. The DNA for the CDR3 is TGTGCCAGCAGTTTATCGATAGGGCCCTACGAGCAGTACTTC. The chain couples TRBV27 to TRBJ2-7, with D uncertain. This CDR3 is 14 amino acids long. Germline CDR1 is MNHEY and CDR2 is SMNVEV (reference sequence). V shed 0 bases and J shed 2 bases, with 8 bases lying between them.

The V and J genes are TRBV18 and TRBJ1-4; possibly TRBD1 for D (5 bases). CDR1 is KGHSH, CDR2 LQKENI, per germline. V was trimmed by 3 bases and J by 5 bases, leaving 10 bases between them. The CDR3 is 14 amino acids. CDR3 loop: CASSPDSLNEKLFF. The CDR3 DNA is TGTGCCAGCTCACCTGACAGCTTGAATGAAAAACTGTTTTTT.